This T cell receptor beta chain appears in the sequencing data of a study of shared clonotypes between healthy human individuals. Recent acute infections and vaccinations were absent in the healthy HIV-negative adult donors. Germline V gene sequence: CDR1 SGHTA, CDR2 FQGNSA. V was shortened by 5 bases and J by 0 bases, with 10 bases between the two germline ends. The CDR3 runs 14 residues. DNA at roughly 0.2 ug, about 30,000 T cell genomes, went into sorted-subset replicate PCRs. The assay was immunoSEQ multiplex PCR, and TCRdb's table has in-frame clones only and misses some. The sample has approximately 1.1 million clones; approximately 78% are singletons.

The sequenced sample consisted of memory CD4+ T cells from PBMCs. Specified subset: CD45RA-negative fraction. The TCR originated in a man aged 18 to 30 in good health. Some clones in this sample may be carry-over from other donors' samples. This chain links TRBV7-2 with TRBJ1-1, with no clear D. CDR3 DNA sequence: TGTGCCAGCAGCGCGGACTGGATGAACACTGAAGCTTTCTTT. It specifies CASSADWMNTEAFF. The variable domain in full, completed from reference TRBV7-2 and TRBJ1-1, reads GAGVSQSPSNKVTEKGKDVELRCDPISGHTALYWYRQSLGQGLEFLIYFQGNSAPDKSGLPSDRFSAERTGGSVSTLTIQRTQQEDSAVYLCASSADWMNTEAFFGQGTRLTVV.